These 9 T cell receptor beta chains came from one sample sequenced in a study of T cells in Graves' hyperthyroidism and ophthalmopathy. RNA transcripts were the template for amplifying TCR beta CDR3 regions. First-round RT-PCR with HTBI primers amplified the TCR CDR3 region. TCRdb called the multiplex PCR reads again in MiXCR, with one record for every CDR3 protein. The sample contains fewer than 650,000 distinct CDR3 sequences, about 15% of which appear only once. Sequenced input: blood. These receptor sequences come from a woman in her 40s with Graves' hyperthyroidism.

Ten or more counts support this clonotype. The gene calls are TRBV12-3 or TRBV12-4 and TRBJ2-3; perhaps TRBD1 as D (5 bases). The CDR3 extends over 16 amino acids. V lost 5 bases to trimming and J lost 0 bases, with 15 bases between them. This CDR3 is CASSPAWGASTDTQYF. In DNA form, the CDR3 reads TGTGCCAGCAGTCCAGCGTGGGGCGCTAGCACAGATACGCAGTATTTT.

The table lists this clonotype with many counts. The genes are TRBV27 and TRBJ1-2, with 7 bases matching TRBD1. This CDR3 has 13 amino acids. Germline V gives CDR1 MNHEY, CDR2 SMNVEV (reference sequence). Trimming at V came to 8 bases and at J to 7 bases, leaving 10 bases not matched to a gene. The CDR3 nucleotides are TGTGCCAGCCGCGACCGAAAGGGGGCTGGCTACACCTTC. Residues: CASRDRKGAGYTF.

The sample holds many counts of this clonotype. This chain connects TRBV28 to TRBJ1-1; 9 nucleotides align to TRBD1. V shed 4 bases, J shed 8 bases, and the junction held 5 bases outside the gene matches. The CDR3 is 13 amino acids. From germline, CDR1 is MDHEN and CDR2 SYDVKM. The CDR3 sequence: CASSWGQGKEAFF. In DNA, the CDR3 is TGTGCCAGCAGTTGGGGACAGGGAAAAGAAGCTTTCTTT.

This clonotype was found many times. The gene calls are TRBV12-3 or TRBV12-4 and TRBJ2-2; no firm D call. Trimming left V 6 bases short and J 5 bases short, with 10 bases between. The CDR3 is made up of 13 amino acids. The chain's CDR3 is CASSRTQTGELFF. The CDR3 DNA is TGTGCCAGCAGCCGGACCCAGACCGGGGAGCTGTTTTTT.

The genes are TRBV7-2 and TRBJ2-1, with 9 nucleotides matching TRBD2. The germline CDR1 and CDR2 sequences are SGHTA and FQGNSA. V lost 5 bases, J lost 6 bases, and 14 bases stayed unmatched. There are 17 residues in the CDR3. CDR3 loop: CASSLGGAGGHGNEQFF. The CDR3 DNA follows: TGTGCCAGCAGCCTAGGGGGCGCGGGAGGGCACGGCAATGAGCAGTTCTTC. Using reference TRBV7-2 and TRBJ2-1 for the parts outside the CDR3, the full variable domain is GAGVSQSPSNKVTEKGKDVELRCDPISGHTALYWYRQSLGQGLEFLIYFQGNSAPDKSGLPSDRFSAERTGGSVSTLTIQRTQQEDSAVYLCASSLGGAGGHGNEQFFGPGTRLTVL.

At least ten counts were recorded for this clonotype. The V and J genes are TRBV29-1 and TRBJ2-7, with a possible D match to TRBD2 (6 bases). Germline CDR1 and CDR2: SQVTM and ANQGSEA. CDR3 length: 12 amino acids. The V end was cut by 6 bases, the J end by 4 bases, with 13 bases between. The CDR3, as DNA: TGCAGCGTACGACTAGACCCATACGAGCAGTACTTC. This sequence encodes CSVRLDPYEQYF.

A word on this clonotype: Since a much larger clone is just one base distant, this may be a read error. This chain connects TRBV7-9 to TRBJ2-2; D uncertain. This CDR3 has 13 residues. CDR1 SEHNR and CDR2 FQNEAQ come from the germline V gene (reference sequence). The germline V and J ends were trimmed by 1 base and 4 bases, with 4 bases remaining between them. In DNA form, the CDR3 reads TGTGCCAGCAGCTTAGAGGCCACCGGGGAGCTGTTTTTT. Translated, it gives CASSLEATGELFF. Variable domain in full (rest from reference TRBV7-9 and TRBJ2-2): DTGVSQNPRHKITKRGQNVTFRCDPISEHNRLYWYRQTLGQGPEFLTYFQNEAQLEKSRLLSDRFSAERPKGSFSTLEIQRTEQGDSAMYLCASSLEATGELFFGEGSRLTVL.

This clonotype was seen only a few times. The rearrangement uses TRBV6-5 and TRBJ2-7; 9 bases fit TRBD2. Unmatched junction bases numbered 2, after V lost 0 bases and J lost 2 bases. Germline V lookup: CDR1 MNHEY, CDR2 SVGAGI. The CDR3 consists of 15 residues. DNA of the CDR3: TGTGCCAGCAGTTACTCGACTAGCGGACCCTACGAGCAGTACTTC. This gives the protein CASSYSTSGPYEQYF.

This clonotype was detected only a few times. It may be a read error: a sequence one base away is much more abundant. The gene calls are TRBV30 and TRBJ1-5, with D perhaps matching TRBD1 (5 bases). This CDR3 contains 13 residues. V lost 2 bases, J lost 5 bases, and 10 bases lay in between. The V gene's germline CDR1 is GTSNPN and CDR2 SVGIG (reference sequence). The CDR3 is CAWSLGDDQPQHF. The CDR3 nucleotides read TGTGCCTGGAGTTTAGGGGATGATCAGCCCCAGCATTTT.